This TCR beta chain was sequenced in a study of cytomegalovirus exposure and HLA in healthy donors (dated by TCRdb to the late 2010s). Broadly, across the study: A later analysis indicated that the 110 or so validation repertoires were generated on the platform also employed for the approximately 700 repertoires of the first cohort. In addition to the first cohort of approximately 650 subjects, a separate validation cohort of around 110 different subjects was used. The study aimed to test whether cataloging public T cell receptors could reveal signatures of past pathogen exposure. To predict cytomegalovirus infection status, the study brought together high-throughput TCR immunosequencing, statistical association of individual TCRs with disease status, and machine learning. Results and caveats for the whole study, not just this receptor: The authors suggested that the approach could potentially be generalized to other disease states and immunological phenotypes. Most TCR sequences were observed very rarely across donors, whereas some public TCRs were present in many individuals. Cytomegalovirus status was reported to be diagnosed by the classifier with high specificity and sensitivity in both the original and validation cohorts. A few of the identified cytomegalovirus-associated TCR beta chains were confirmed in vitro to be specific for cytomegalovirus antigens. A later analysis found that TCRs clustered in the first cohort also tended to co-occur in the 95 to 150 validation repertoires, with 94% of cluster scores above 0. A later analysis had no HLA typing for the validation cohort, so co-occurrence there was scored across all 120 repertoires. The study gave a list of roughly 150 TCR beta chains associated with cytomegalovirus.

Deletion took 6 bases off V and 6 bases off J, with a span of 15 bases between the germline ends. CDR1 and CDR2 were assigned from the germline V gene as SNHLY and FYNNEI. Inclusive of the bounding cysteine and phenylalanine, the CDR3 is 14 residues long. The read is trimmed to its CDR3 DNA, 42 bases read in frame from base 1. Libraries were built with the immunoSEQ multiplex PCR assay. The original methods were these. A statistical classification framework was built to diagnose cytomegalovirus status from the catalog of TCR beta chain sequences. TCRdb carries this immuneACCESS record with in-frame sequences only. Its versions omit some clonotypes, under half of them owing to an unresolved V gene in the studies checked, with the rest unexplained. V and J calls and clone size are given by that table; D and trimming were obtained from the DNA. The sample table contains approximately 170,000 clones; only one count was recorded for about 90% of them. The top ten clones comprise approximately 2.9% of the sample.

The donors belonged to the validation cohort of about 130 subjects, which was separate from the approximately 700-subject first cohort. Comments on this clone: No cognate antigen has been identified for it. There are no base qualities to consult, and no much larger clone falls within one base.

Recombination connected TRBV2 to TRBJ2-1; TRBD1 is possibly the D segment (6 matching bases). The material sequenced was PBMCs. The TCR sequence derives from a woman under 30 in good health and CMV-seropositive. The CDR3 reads CASSLTGNGNEQFF. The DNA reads TGTGCCAGCAGCCTTACAGGGAACGGCAATGAGCAGTTCTTC. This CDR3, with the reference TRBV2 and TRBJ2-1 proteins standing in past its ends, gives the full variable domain EPEVTQTPSHQVTQMGQEVILRCVPISNHLYFYWYRQILGQKVEFLVSFYNNEISEKSEIFDDQFSVERPDGSNFTLKIRSTKLEDSAMYFCASSLTGNGNEQFFGPGTRLTVL.